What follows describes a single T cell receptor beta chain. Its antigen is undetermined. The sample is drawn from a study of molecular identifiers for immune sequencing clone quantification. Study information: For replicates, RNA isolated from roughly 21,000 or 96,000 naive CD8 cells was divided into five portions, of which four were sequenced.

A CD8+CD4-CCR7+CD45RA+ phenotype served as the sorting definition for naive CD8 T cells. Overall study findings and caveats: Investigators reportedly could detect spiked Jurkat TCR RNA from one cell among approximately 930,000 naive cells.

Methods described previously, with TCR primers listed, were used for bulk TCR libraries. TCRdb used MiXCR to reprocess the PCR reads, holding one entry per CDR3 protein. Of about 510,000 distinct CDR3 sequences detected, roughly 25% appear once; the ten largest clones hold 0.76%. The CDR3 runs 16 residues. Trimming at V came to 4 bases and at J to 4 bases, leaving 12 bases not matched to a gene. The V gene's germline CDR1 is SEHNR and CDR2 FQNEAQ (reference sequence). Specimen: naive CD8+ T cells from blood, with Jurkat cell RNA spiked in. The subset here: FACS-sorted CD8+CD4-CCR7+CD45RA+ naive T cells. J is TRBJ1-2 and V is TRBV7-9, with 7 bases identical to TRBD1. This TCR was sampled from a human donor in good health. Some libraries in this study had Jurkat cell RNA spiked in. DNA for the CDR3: TGTGCCAGCAGCTCCGGCCGGGACAGAGCCTTCTATGGCTACACCTTC. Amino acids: CASSSGRDRAFYGYTF.